The 25 T cell receptor beta chains presented below share a single source sample, sequenced in a study of cytomegalovirus exposure and HLA in healthy donors. Using immunoSEQ multiplex PCR, the repertoire was profiled, and TCRdb retains in-frame clones only, with some absent. The table records some 78,000 clones, 90% to 96% of them present only once. Material: PBMCs. Source of these receptors: a man between 18 and 29 years old in good health and CMV-seropositive.

CDR3 nucleotides: TGCAGCGTTGCCAGGGCAATGGGCGGCTACACCTTC. This gives the protein CSVARAMGGYTF. V and J are TRBV29-1 and TRBJ1-2; tentatively, D is TRBD1 (5 bases). CDR3 length: 12 residues. Germline V gene lookup returns CDR1 SQVTM and CDR2 ANQGSEA. V shed 4 bases and J shed 8 bases, with 14 bases lying between them.

The chain has TRBV5-8 and TRBJ2-1, with D tentatively TRBD2 (7 bases). The V end was cut by 7 bases, the J end by 0 bases, with 14 bases between. The CDR3 consists of 15 residues. Germline-derived CDR1 and CDR2 are SGHTS and YDEGEE. The CDR3 DNA sequence: TGTGCCAGCCCCCGGGGGGCCAGCTCCTACAATGAGCAGTTCTTC. The encoded protein is CASPRGASSYNEQFF.

CDR3 in amino acids: CASSRGDRGGETQYF. CDR3 DNA: TGTGCCAGCAGTCGAGGAGACAGGGGTGGGGAGACCCAGTACTTC. The V gene is TRBV5-4, the J gene TRBJ2-5; 8 nucleotides agree with TRBD1. Germline lookup yields CDR1 SGHNT and CDR2 YYREEE (reference sequence). This CDR3 contains 15 residues. The V and J ends lost 5 bases and 5 bases, in that order; junction bases with no gene match: 11. Based on the CDR3 plus reference TRBV5-4 and TRBJ2-5, the full variable domain is ETGVTQSPTHLIKTRGQQVTLRCSSQSGHNTVSWYQQALGQGPQFIFQYYREEENGRGNFPPRFSGLQFPNYSSELNVNALELDDSALYLCASSRGDRGGETQYFGPGTRLLVL.

The chain recombines TRBV29-1 with TRBJ1-1; TRBD1 aligns across 10 bases. The CDR3 spans 12 residues. Trimming at V came to 7 bases and at J to 4 bases, leaving 3 bases not matched to a gene. Germline CDR1 is SQVTM and CDR2 is ANQGSEA. The CDR3 here is CSGDRGITEAFF. The CDR3, as DNA: TGCAGCGGGGACAGGGGTATCACTGAAGCTTTCTTT.

This clone was seen once. The V gene is TRBV11-2, the J gene TRBJ2-1, with 10 bases identical to TRBD2. CDR3 length equals 15 residues. Germline V gene sequence: CDR1 SGHAT, CDR2 FQNNGV. Unmatched junction bases numbered 4, after V lost 2 bases and J lost 6 bases. The CDR3 sequence is CASSLTLAGVNEQFF. Here the CDR3 DNA reads TGTGCCAGCAGCTTAACTCTAGCGGGAGTCAATGAGCAGTTCTTC.

The rearrangement joins TRBV30 to TRBJ2-4; perhaps TRBD1 as D (6 bases). Germline values: CDR1 GTSNPN, CDR2 SVGIG (reference sequence). The CDR3 runs 13 residues. V was clipped by 4 bases and J by 6 bases, with 13 bases between them. The DNA of the CDR3 is TGTGCCTGGACAGGGGTGTTGGGAAACATTCAGTACTTC. Protein: CAWTGVLGNIQYF.

V is TRBV10-3 and J is TRBJ1-2; tentatively, D is TRBD1 (5 bases). The germline CDR1 and CDR2 sequences are ENHRY and SYGVKD. V was trimmed by 0 bases and J by 6 bases, leaving 11 bases between them. The length of the CDR3 is 14 residues. CDR3 DNA: TGTGCCATCAGTGAGTCGGCCAGGGAAGATGGCTACACCTTC. Amino acids: CAISESAREDGYTF.

The chain's CDR3 is CAIRDRTFVTEAFF. CDR3 DNA: TGTGCCATCAGGGACAGAACGTTCGTCACTGAAGCTTTCTTT. This sequence joins TRBV10-3 and TRBJ1-1; a possible D gene is TRBD1 (6 bases). Germline V gene data show CDR1 as ENHRY and CDR2 as SYGVKD. The CDR3 covers 14 residues. V was shortened by 6 bases and J by 4 bases, with 15 bases between the two germline ends.

The genes are TRBV6-1 and TRBJ2-7, with TRBD2 matching 16 bases. The junction had 3 bases not matched to a gene; V was cut back by 7 bases and J by 6 bases. This CDR3 comprises 14 residues. Per germline, CDR1 MNHNS and CDR2 SASEGT. For the CDR3, the DNA is TGTGCCAGCAAGGGACTAGCGGGAGGGCTCGAGCAGTACTTC. Translation: CASKGLAGGLEQYF.

The rearrangement uses TRBV19 and TRBJ1-5, with D possibly TRBD1 on 5 matching bases. Germline V gene lookup returns CDR1 LNHDA and CDR2 SQIVND (reference sequence). The V and J ends lost 5 bases and 0 bases respectively, with 20 bases between them. This CDR3 is 18 amino acids long. CDR3 bases: TGTGCCAGTAGTCGGGGGGAAGGCCGTTCAGATAGCAATCAGCCCCAGCATTTT. Its protein product is CASSRGEGRSDSNQPQHF.

The V call is TRBV6-5, the J call TRBJ2-5; possible D gene TRBD1, 6 bases. Between the trimmed V and J ends, which lost 2 bases and 0 bases, there was a span of 13 bases. This CDR3 is 16 amino acids long. In germline, CDR1 is MNHEY, CDR2 SVGAGI. The CDR3, as DNA: TGTGCCAGCAGTTACAGGACAGAAGTCTACCAAGAGACCCAGTACTTC. Residues: CASSYRTEVYQETQYF.

The J gene is TRBJ1-1, the V gene TRBV11-2, with a tentative D call TRBD1 (5 bases). The CDR3 has 15 amino acids. V gave up 1 base and J gave up 4 bases, with 13 bases separating them. Germline values: CDR1 SGHAT, CDR2 FQNNGV. The CDR3 sequence is CASSLVWAGGTEAFF. The CDR3 DNA is TGTGCCAGCAGCTTAGTTTGGGCCGGGGGCACTGAAGCTTTCTTT.

V and J are TRBV7-9 and TRBJ1-5; 8 nucleotides match TRBD1. Germline-derived CDR1 and CDR2 are SEHNR and FQNEAQ (reference sequence). V was pared by 5 bases and J by 2 bases, with 11 bases of the junction left unmatched. The length of the CDR3 is 17 residues. The CDR3 here is CASSQTNRGKGNQPQHF. The CDR3 DNA reads as TGTGCCAGCAGCCAAACCAACAGGGGGAAGGGCAATCAGCCCCAGCATTTT.

J is TRBJ2-1 and V is TRBV11-2; possible D gene TRBD2, 5 bases. Trimming took off 5 bases at V and 3 bases at J, with 14 bases between the two ends. The germline CDR1 and CDR2 sequences are SGHAT and FQNNGV. The CDR3 has 15 residues. The DNA of the CDR3 is TGTGCCAGCAGCACAGCGGCCTCCCTCTACAATGAGCAGTTCTTC. Protein sequence: CASSTAASLYNEQFF.

The rearrangement links TRBV10-2 to TRBJ1-1, with D tentatively TRBD1 (5 bases). CDR1 and CDR2 from the germline V gene are WSHSY and SAAADI. The CDR3 is 15 amino acids. Trimming left V 6 bases short and J 7 bases short, with 21 bases between. The CDR3 DNA reads TGCGCCAGCAGCCCCCTGGCAGGGCGCGGGGGTGAAGCTTTCTTT. Its translation is CASSPLAGRGGEAFF.

This chain joins TRBV19 and TRBJ1-1; 11 bases align to TRBD1. V dropped 4 bases and J dropped 5; count of bases not matched to a gene: 0. Germline V lookup: CDR1 LNHDA, CDR2 SQIVND (reference sequence). This CDR3 has 13 residues. CDR3 bases: TGTGCCAGTAGTAGGGACAGGGGGACTGAAGCTTTCTTT. Its translation is CASSRDRGTEAFF.

The V gene is TRBV7-9, the J gene TRBJ2-2; 7 bases are a match to TRBD1. The CDR3 has 13 amino acids. CDR1 and CDR2 (germline): SEHNR, FQNEAQ (reference sequence). With 5 bases clipped from V and 10 bases from J, the junction kept 7 bases outside the gene matches. CDR3 amino acids: CASSHTGVEELFF. In nucleotides, the CDR3 is TGTGCCAGCAGCCATACAGGGGTGGAGGAGCTGTTTTTT.

This rearrangement joins TRBV19 to TRBJ2-4, with TRBD1 matching over 10 bases. The CDR3 loop spans 16 amino acids. Trimming cost V 10 bases and J 3 bases; bases outside gene matches: 12. CDR1 is LNHDA and CDR2 is SQIVND in the germline V gene (reference sequence). In DNA, the CDR3 is TGTGCCACCGTACCCGGGACAGGGGTTGTCAAAAACATTCAGTACTTC. Amino acids: CATVPGTGVVKNIQYF.

This chain joins TRBV28 and TRBJ2-2; D not certain. Germline V gene sequence: CDR1 MDHEN, CDR2 SYDVKM. The CDR3 loop spans 14 amino acids. The V and J ends lost 6 bases and 3 bases respectively, with 11 bases between them. The CDR3 region is CASSARRYTGELFF. The CDR3 coding sequence is TGTGCCAGCAGCGCCAGGCGTTACACCGGGGAGCTGTTTTTT.

This rearrangement joins TRBV5-4 to TRBJ1-2, with a possible D match to TRBD1 (5 bases). The CDR3 consists of 15 residues. The V and J ends lost 4 bases and 4 bases respectively, with 17 bases between them. The germline V gene encodes CDR1 SGHNT and CDR2 YYREEE (reference sequence). CDR3 DNA sequence: TGTGCCAGCAGCCCTCCTCGACAGAGCAGCTATGGCTACACCTTC. It translates to CASSPPRQSSYGYTF.

The chain couples TRBV5-4 to TRBJ1-1; tentative D call: TRBD1 (6 bases). The CDR3 has 16 residues. V dropped 3 bases and J dropped 0 bases, with 15 bases sitting between them. Germline V gene sequence: CDR1 SGHNT, CDR2 YYREEE (reference sequence). The CDR3 DNA follows: TGTGCCAGCAGCTCCCGGGGGGCCTCGATGAACACTGAAGCTTTCTTT. It is translated as CASSSRGASMNTEAFF.

The rearrangement uses TRBV27 and TRBJ1-5, with D unclear. V was shortened by 0 bases and J by 7 bases, with 13 bases between the two germline ends. This CDR3 has 15 residues. The germline gives CDR1 MNHEY, CDR2 SMNVEV (reference sequence). CDR3 coding DNA: TGTGCCAGCAGTTTATCCTCAACGGAGAGACAGCCCCAGCATTTT. Protein: CASSLSSTERQPQHF.

The CDR3 region has the DNA TGTGCCAGCAGCCGGGGACAGGGGAACACTGAAGCTTTCTTT. Its translation is CASSRGQGNTEAFF. The chain uses TRBV5-5 and TRBJ1-1, with 9 bases that match TRBD1. The CDR3 sequence is 14 residues long. V trimming: 4 bases; J trimming: 1 base; junction bases outside the gene matches: 2. Germline CDR1 and CDR2: SGHKS and YYEKEE (reference sequence).

This clone showed up just once. The chain couples TRBV30 to TRBJ1-4; 7 bases are shared with TRBD1. With 2 bases clipped from V and 8 bases from J, the junction kept 5 bases outside the gene matches. Germline V gene lookup returns CDR1 GTSNPN and CDR2 SVGIG (reference sequence). The CDR3 consists of 13 residues. CDR3 in amino acids: CAWSRGLYEKLFF. For the CDR3, the DNA is TGTGCCTGGAGTAGGGGGCTCTACGAAAAACTGTTTTTT.

The CDR3 region has the DNA TGTGCCAGCTCACCGACGGGACTCATAGGTGGCTACACCTTC. It specifies CASSPTGLIGGYTF. The gene calls are TRBV18 and TRBJ1-2, with D perhaps matching TRBD1 (5 bases). The CDR3 consists of 14 residues. Trimming took off 3 bases at V and 7 bases at J, with 15 bases between the two ends. Looked up from germline, CDR1 is KGHSH and CDR2 is LQKENI.